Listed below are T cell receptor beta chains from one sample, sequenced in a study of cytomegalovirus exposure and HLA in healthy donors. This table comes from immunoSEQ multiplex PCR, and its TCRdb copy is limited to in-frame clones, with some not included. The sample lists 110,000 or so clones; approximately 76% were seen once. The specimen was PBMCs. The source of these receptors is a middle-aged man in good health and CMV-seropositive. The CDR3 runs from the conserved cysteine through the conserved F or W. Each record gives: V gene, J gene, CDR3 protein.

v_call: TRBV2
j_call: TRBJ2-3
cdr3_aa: CASSSSGLATDTQYF

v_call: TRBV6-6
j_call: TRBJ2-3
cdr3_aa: CASRGGGRTDTQYF

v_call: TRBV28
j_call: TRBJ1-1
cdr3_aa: CASSLAGGGLNTEAFF

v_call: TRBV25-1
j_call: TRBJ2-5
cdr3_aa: CASSEYRVGTQYF

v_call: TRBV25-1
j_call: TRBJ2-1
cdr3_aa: CASSLLSGRATEQFF

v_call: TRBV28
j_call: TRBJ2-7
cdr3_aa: CATRTGTVYEQYF

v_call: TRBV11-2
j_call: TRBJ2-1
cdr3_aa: CASSGTSGEGGYNEQFF

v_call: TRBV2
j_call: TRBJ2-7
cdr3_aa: CARRDSAYEQYF

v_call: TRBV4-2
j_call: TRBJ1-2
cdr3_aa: CASSQHDKNYGYTF

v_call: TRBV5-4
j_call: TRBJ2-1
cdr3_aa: CASIQGVGDQDEQFF

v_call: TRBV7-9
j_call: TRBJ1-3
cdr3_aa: CASSLWTGERNTIYF

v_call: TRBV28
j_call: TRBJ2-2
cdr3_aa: CAGRQGRSTGELFF

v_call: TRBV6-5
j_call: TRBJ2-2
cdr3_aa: CASSYREGLLELFF

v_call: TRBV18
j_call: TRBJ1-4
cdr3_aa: CASSPGGRNEKLFF

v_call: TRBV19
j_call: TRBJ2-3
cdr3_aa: CASSIDLESPSTDTQYF

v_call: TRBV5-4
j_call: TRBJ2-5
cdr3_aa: CASSPAGGTQETQYF

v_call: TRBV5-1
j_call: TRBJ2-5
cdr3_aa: CASLRTSGDETQYF

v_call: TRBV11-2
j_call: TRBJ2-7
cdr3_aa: CASSLRTGPPSYEQYF

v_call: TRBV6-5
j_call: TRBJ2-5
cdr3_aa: CASSWGLAEMETQYF

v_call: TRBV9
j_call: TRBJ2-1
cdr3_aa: CASSGQGETYNEQFF

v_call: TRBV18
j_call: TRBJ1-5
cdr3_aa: CASSAPGQPQHF

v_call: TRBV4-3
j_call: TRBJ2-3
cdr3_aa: CASSQGNAKRGERPDTQYF

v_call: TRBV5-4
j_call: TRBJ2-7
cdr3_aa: CASSQGQDPTLYEQYF

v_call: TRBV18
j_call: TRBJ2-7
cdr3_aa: CASSPSSSFYEQYF

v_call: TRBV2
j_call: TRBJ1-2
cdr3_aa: CASSEEPTGGYGYTF

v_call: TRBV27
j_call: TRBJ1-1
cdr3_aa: CASSLRQAFTEAFF

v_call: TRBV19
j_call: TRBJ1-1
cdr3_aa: CASRPQLNTEAFF

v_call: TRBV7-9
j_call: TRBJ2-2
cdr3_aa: CASSLAGVDTGELFF

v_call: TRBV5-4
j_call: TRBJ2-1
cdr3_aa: CASSLGLATTYNEQFF

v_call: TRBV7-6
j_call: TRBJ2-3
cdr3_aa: CASSSLTTTLDTQYF

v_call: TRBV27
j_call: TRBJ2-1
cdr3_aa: CASSWREEQFF

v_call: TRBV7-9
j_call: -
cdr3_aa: CASSLGQGAEQYF

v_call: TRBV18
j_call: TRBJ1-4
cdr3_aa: CASSERREANEKLFF

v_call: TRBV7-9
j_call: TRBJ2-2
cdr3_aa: CASSLEQGTGELFF

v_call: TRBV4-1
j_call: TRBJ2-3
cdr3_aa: CASSQGVGGSGSTDTQYF

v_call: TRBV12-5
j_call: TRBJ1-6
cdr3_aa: CASGLLPGQGDSPLHF

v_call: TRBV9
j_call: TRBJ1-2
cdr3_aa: CASSGTAYGYTF

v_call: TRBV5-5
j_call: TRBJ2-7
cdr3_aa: CASSLVFRGEQYF

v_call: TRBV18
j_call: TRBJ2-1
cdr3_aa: CASSPRAGGGLYNEQFF

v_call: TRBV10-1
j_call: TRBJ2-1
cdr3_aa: CATAQPGQGYNEQFF

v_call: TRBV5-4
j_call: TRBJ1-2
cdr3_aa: CASSLTGDYGYTF

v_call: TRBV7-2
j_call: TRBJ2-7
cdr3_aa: CASSYRLAGGPYEQYF

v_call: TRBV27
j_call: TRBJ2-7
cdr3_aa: CASSRGTTYEQYF

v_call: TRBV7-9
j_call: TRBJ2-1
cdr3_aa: CASSSSGRYDNEQFF

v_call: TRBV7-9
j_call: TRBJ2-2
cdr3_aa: CASSQQGPGELFF

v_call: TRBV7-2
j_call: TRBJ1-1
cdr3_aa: CASSLRQNEAFF

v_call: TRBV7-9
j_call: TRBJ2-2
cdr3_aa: CASRDRGNTGELFF